These 7 T cell receptor beta chains originate from one sample sequenced in a study of blood T cell repertoires in COVID-19. Produced via immunoSEQ multiplex PCR; TCRdb's table is partial and in-frame only. The sample records some 280,000 clones, around four fifths being singletons. The sample taken for sequencing was peripheral blood. These receptors all stem from a woman in her fifties or sixties with active or convalescent COVID-19.

CDR3 coding DNA: TGTGCCAGCAAGGAGCGGGAGAGGGATGAGCAGTTCTTC. The encoded protein is CASKERERDEQFF. V and J are TRBV7-2 and TRBJ2-1; 8 bases map to TRBD2. The junction had 7 bases not matched to a gene; V was cut back by 7 bases and J by 8 bases. Germline CDR1 SGHTA, CDR2 FQGNSA. The CDR3 has 13 residues.

The chain employs TRBV28 and TRBJ1-4; the D is unclear. The CDR3 is 16 residues long. V lost 3 bases and J 4 bases, leaving 15 bases between the germline ends. Germline V gene lookup returns CDR1 MDHEN and CDR2 SYDVKM. The CDR3 region is CASSLVVTAFNEKLFF. CDR3 nucleotide sequence: TGTGCCAGCAGTTTGGTTGTAACAGCATTTAATGAAAAACTGTTTTTT. The full variable domain, rest sourced from reference TRBV28 and TRBJ1-4, is DVKVTQSSRYLVKRTGEKVFLECVQDMDHENMFWYRQDPGLGLRLIYFSYDVKMKEKGDIPEGYSVSREKKERFSLILESASTNQTSMYLCASSLVVTAFNEKLFFGSGTQLSVL.

V usage is TRBV6-5 and J usage is TRBJ1-3; a weak D match, TRBD1 (6 bases). The CDR3 has 16 residues. With 2 bases removed from V and 4 bases from J, the gap between germline ends came to 15 bases. The V gene's germline CDR1 is MNHEY and CDR2 SVGAGI. The CDR3 sequence is CASSYGIPGGGNTIYF. Written as DNA, the CDR3 is TGTGCCAGCAGTTACGGGATCCCGGGGGGCGGAAACACCATATATTTT.

The J gene is TRBJ2-3, the V gene TRBV27; 7 bases agree with TRBD1. Germline CDR1 and CDR2: MNHEY and SMNVEV (reference sequence). This CDR3 is 19 amino acids long. V was clipped by 2 bases and J by 0 bases; unmatched bases: 14. CDR3 sequence (DNA): TGTGCCAGCAGTTTAAGGGTCCGCTCCGGGACAGTTAGCACAGATACGCAGTATTTT. Protein: CASSLRVRSGTVSTDTQYF.

The chain employs TRBV7-6 and TRBJ2-5; 13 bases are shared with TRBD2. The CDR3 contains 19 residues. The junction had 16 bases not matched to a gene; V was cut back by 5 bases and J by 4 bases. Germline V gene sequence: CDR1 SGHVS, CDR2 FNYEAQ. The CDR3 loop is CASSPWTSGGRRVGETQYF. The CDR3, as DNA: TGTGCCAGCAGCCCTTGGACTAGCGGGGGACGCAGGGTGGGAGAGACCCAGTACTTC.

The chain employs TRBV24-1 and TRBJ2-3; 9 positions agree with TRBD2. CDR1 and CDR2 from the germline V gene are KGHDR and SFDVKD. The CDR3 consists of 15 residues. V lost 3 bases, J lost 7 bases, and 7 bases stayed unmatched. CDR3 DNA: TGTGCCACCAGTGATGCTTCGGGACTAGCTAATACGCAGTATTTT. Amino acid sequence: CATSDASGLANTQYF.

The rearrangement links TRBV7-3 to TRBJ2-2; D gene ambiguous. The germline V gene has CDR1 SGHTA and CDR2 FQGTGA. Trimming pared 2 bases from V and 0 bases from J, leaving 7 bases between. The CDR3 length is 15 residues. For the CDR3, the DNA is TGTGCCAGCAGCTTATCTGGGCCGAACACCGGGGAGCTGTTTTTT. This codes for CASSLSGPNTGELFF.